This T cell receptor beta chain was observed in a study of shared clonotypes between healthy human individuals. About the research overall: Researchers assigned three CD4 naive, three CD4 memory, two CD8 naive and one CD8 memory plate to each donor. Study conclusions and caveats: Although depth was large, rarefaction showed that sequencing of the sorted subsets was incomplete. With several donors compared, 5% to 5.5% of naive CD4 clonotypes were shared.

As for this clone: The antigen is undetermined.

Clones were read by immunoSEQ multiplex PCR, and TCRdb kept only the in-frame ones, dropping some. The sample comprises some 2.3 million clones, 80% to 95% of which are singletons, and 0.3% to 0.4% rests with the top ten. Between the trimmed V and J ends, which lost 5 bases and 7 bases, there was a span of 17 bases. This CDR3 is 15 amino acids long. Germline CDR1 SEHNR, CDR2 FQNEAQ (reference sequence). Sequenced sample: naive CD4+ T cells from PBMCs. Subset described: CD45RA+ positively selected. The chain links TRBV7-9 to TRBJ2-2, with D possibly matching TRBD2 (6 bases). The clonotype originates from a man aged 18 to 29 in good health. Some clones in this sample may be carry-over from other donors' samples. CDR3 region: CASSPKSSGIGELFF. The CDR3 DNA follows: TGTGCCAGCAGCCCTAAGAGTAGCGGAATCGGGGAGCTGTTTTTT.